The T cell receptor beta chain described here comes from a study of CD8+ T cells in alopecia areata. The wider study: Severity among treated patients was scored by the percentage of scalp area affected.

The treatment denotes: oral pan-JAK inhibitor, 5-10 mg twice daily. Individuals with alopecia areata gave both lesional scalp punch biopsies and peripheral blood for collection. RNA extraction was followed by reverse transcription into cDNA, which acted as the sequencing template. Libraries were prepared by immunoSEQ multiplex PCR; TCRdb keeps only in-frame clonotypes and omits some of them. The sample yields 270,000 or so clones, 58% seen once. This CDR3 is built from 12 residues. Trimming took 4 bases from V and 5 from J; bases not matched to a gene: 4. The germline V gene has CDR1 SQVTM and CDR2 ANQGSEA.

The clonotype comes from a human donor with alopecia areata. V and J are TRBV29-1 and TRBJ1-2; TRBD1 matches 7 bases. Source: CD4+ T cells sorted from blood, taken at week 24, from a patient treated with tofacitinib. The CDR3 protein is CSVGAGGYGYTF. The CDR3 DNA sequence: TGCAGCGTTGGGGCAGGGGGATATGGCTACACCTTC.